This T cell receptor beta chain was identified in a study of blood T cells in healthy people across ages. Together with a sample-barcoded 5' primer, a J-beta primer mix was included in a second PCR lasting roughly 7 to 11 cycles. TCRdb re-called the 5' RACE reads through MiXCR, storing one row per CDR3 protein. The table lists 1.5 million to 2 million distinct CDR3 sequences, less than 50% of them singletons. A note on this clonotype: This may be a read error: a much more frequent sequence differs by one nucleotide.

This CDR3 is 15 amino acids long. The rearrangement links TRBV12-3 or TRBV12-4 to TRBJ2-2, with D perhaps TRBD1 (6 bases). This sequence was found in a woman aged 35 to 49 in good health. The source material was blood. Here the CDR3 DNA reads TGTGCCGGCAGGGTACAGGGTTCGAACACCGGGGAGCTGTTTTTT. Encoded protein: CAGRVQGSNTGELFF.